This T cell receptor (beta chain) was observed in a study of siplizumab effects on memory and regulatory T cells. Study observations and caveats: Confirmation that proliferating Tregs from siplizumab cultures had suppressive function was not obtained. Alloreactive sequences traceable to unstimulated CD4+ memory cells were significantly reduced by siplizumab. With siplizumab, mappable alloreactive CD4+ clones averaged roughly 65% Treg-derived, versus less than 35% in controls.

CDR1 and CDR2 (germline): SGHDT, YYEEEE. The CDR3 covers 15 residues. With V trimmed by 2 bases and J by 4 bases, 6 bases remained unmatched. A remark on this clone: What it binds is not known.

TCRdb keeps only in-frame clones here, not all; method: immunoSEQ multiplex PCR. The data show roughly 100,000 clones, 85% to 95% seen once. The sequenced material came from CD4+ T cells sorted from blood. The chain carries TRBV5-6 and TRBJ2-4, with TRBD2 identical over 7 bases. The receptor's source is a human donor in good health. This chain's CDR3 is CASSFWASGKNIQYF. CDR3 coding DNA: TGTGCCAGCAGCTTTTGGGCTAGCGGAAAAAACATTCAGTACTTC. Full variable domain (rest looked up from reference TRBV5-6 and TRBJ2-4): DAGVTQSPTHLIKTRGQQVTLRCSPKSGHDTVSWYQQALGQGPQFIFQYYEEEERQRGNFPDRFSGHQFPNYSSELNVNALLLGDSALYLCASSFWASGKNIQYFGAGTRLSVL.